The rows below give T cell receptor beta chains drawn from one sample of a study of tumour-infiltrating T cells in Burkitt lymphoma. Only in-frame clones appear in the TCRdb table, and some are missing; sequencing was by immunoSEQ multiplex PCR. The sample carries 6,300 or so clones, roughly 9.1% recorded once. Sequencing was done on a sample of tumor tissue. All receptors come from a human donor with diffuse large B-cell lymphoma. CDR3s include the opening cysteine and the closing phenylalanine or tryptophan. Each record gives: V gene, CDR3 protein.

v_gene: TRBV6-6; CDR3aa: CASRPGQGSSYEQYF
v_gene: TRBV5-4; CDR3aa: CASSLEGHTEAFF
v_gene: TRBV28; CDR3aa: CASSLFWSDPSDTNYGYTF
v_gene: TRBV11-2; CDR3aa: CASSLEDSFEAFF
v_gene: TRBV27; CDR3aa: CASSISQGILNYEQYF
v_gene: TRBV7-9; CDR3aa: CASSPGRTDTQYF
v_gene: TRBV6-5; CDR3aa: CASSLDGTHNQPQHF
v_gene: TRBV5-1; CDR3aa: CASSLPGNSPLHF
v_gene: TRBV7-2; CDR3aa: CASSLALIAANTGELFF
v_gene: TRBV2; CDR3aa: CASSDGNTYEQYF
v_gene: TRBV2; CDR3aa: CASGTPNTGELFF
v_gene: TRBV2; CDR3aa: CANVGNGEAFF
v_gene: TRBV6-5; CDR3aa: CASSSLVKSDYGYTF
v_gene: TRBV7-2; CDR3aa: CASSMTSSDTQYF
v_gene: TRBV29-1; CDR3aa: CSVQDTSGDQPQHF
v_gene: TRBV6-6; CDR3aa: CASSYDLVSPLHF
v_gene: TRBV7-8; CDR3aa: CASSLVLAGGFGDEQFF
v_gene: TRBV6-6; CDR3aa: CASRPPGGPTLNEQFF
v_gene: TRBV14; CDR3aa: CASSLDSPLNYGYTF
v_gene: TRBV5-1; CDR3aa: CASRKDIITGELFF
v_gene: TRBV5-1; CDR3aa: CASSPSSGGADTQYF
v_gene: TRBV13; CDR3aa: CASSLGIAGGLYF
v_gene: TRBV30; CDR3aa: CAWSVRRPSISPLHF
v_gene: TRBV6-1; CDR3aa: CASKTGTGSFGGYTF
v_gene: TRBV2; CDR3aa: CASSSQGRDSPLHF
v_gene: TRBV7-8; CDR3aa: CASSSGTGLPGELFF
v_gene: TRBV2; CDR3aa: CASKLGRGHTGELFF
v_gene: TRBV7-9; CDR3aa: CASSLRTGLYSGANVLTF
v_gene: TRBV2; CDR3aa: CASIGTNYYEQYF
v_gene: TRBV23-1; CDR3aa: CASSQPWSRSTNEKLFF
v_gene: TRBV5-5; CDR3aa: CASSFGTGTIYGYTF
v_gene: TRBV5-5; CDR3aa: CASSLAPSQGNTEAFF
v_gene: TRBV18; CDR3aa: CASSLLSGVAGGEKLFF
v_gene: TRBV5-1; CDR3aa: CASSLLTRTDSYNEQFF
v_gene: TRBV6-1; CDR3aa: CASSGRGRRYSGANVLTF
v_gene: TRBV2; CDR3aa: CASSNRDSFNEQFF
v_gene: TRBV5-1; CDR3aa: CASSRGPFPSGANVLTF
v_gene: TRBV6-6; CDR3aa: CTSSNIGQGYNEQFF
v_gene: TRBV2; CDR3aa: CASSDGLAGRQTQYF
v_gene: TRBV18; CDR3aa: CASSAAGARMNTEAFF
v_gene: TRBV4-3; CDR3aa: CASSQLAGATYEQYF
v_gene: TRBV5-1; CDR3aa: CASSDPPGDGYTF
v_gene: TRBV29-1; CDR3aa: CSVAEAAMGLGYTF
v_gene: TRBV7-8; CDR3aa: CAAGGTTGNQPQHF
v_gene: TRBV5-1; CDR3aa: CASSLGQITQETQYF